This is a list of T cell receptor beta chains from one sample in a study of vaccination and CD4 T cells after COVID-19. These receptors are not linked to any known antigen. TCRdb recomputed calls from the PCR reads with MiXCR, one row per CDR3 protein. The sample contains some 5,100 distinct CDR3 sequences, roughly 45% of which appear only once. The sample taken for sequencing was CD4+ T cells from blood, cultured in vitro. The source of these receptors is a human donor who had recovered from COVID-19. Both conserved end residues are part of each CDR3. A D gene is named only where the DNA matches it firmly.

D gene	V gene	J gene	CDR3 protein
TRBD2	TRBV6-1	TRBJ2-1	CASGASGGAGYNEQFF
.	TRBV19	TRBJ1-2	CASALEWFRGYTF
.	TRBV3-1	TRBJ2-7	CASRMRADYEQYF
.	TRBV30	TRBJ1-1	CAWSVSGNLNTEAFF
TRBD1	TRBV2	TRBJ2-7	CASRAGTVRKYEQYF
TRBD2	TRBV6-2/TRBV6-3	TRBJ2-6	CASSYGGGRGSGANVLTF
.	TRBV7-2	TRBJ2-5	CASSLGGQGETQYF
TRBD1	TRBV19	TRBJ1-1	CASSPLNGRGVGKAFF
.	TRBV27	TRBJ1-5	CASRPTGNLRGQPQHF
TRBD1	TRBV19	TRBJ2-4	CASSISGGTGVRLAKNIQYF
.	TRBV6-1	TRBJ1-5	CASREYLNQPQHF
.	TRBV7-2	TRBJ1-1	CASSFDGMNTEAFF
.	TRBV7-9	TRBJ1-4	CASSLLEGANEKLFF
TRBD1	TRBV19	TRBJ1-5	CATEVGTGGNQPQHF
.	TRBV12-5	TRBJ2-7	CASGLVRTGSSYEQYF
TRBD2	TRBV24-1	TRBJ2-2	CATSDSGTEEIGELFF
TRBD1	TRBV5-4	TRBJ2-2	CASSSKGQGDIGELFF
TRBD2	TRBV6-2/TRBV6-3	TRBJ2-3	CASNSLAASTDTQYF
.	TRBV20-1	TRBJ1-5	CSARGSGAYSNQPQHF
.	TRBV21-1	TRBJ2-5	CASSKLDQETQYF
TRBD1	TRBV7-6	TRBJ1-5	CASSQTGVSNQPQHF
.	TRBV6-2/TRBV6-3	TRBJ1-2	CASTDGFPPLTSGYTF
TRBD1	TRBV6-5	TRBJ1-1	CASSYSLTGGNTEAFF
.	TRBV20-1	TRBJ1-2	CSGTRQDYGYTF
TRBD2	TRBV30	TRBJ2-5	CAWRTSGGAETQYF
TRBD2	TRBV20-1	TRBJ2-3	CSGLAGGLGNTQYF
TRBD1	TRBV5-1	TRBJ2-2	CASSRGQGADTGELFF
TRBD1	TRBV19	TRBJ1-1	CASSSGTGSMNTEAFF
TRBD1	TRBV18	TRBJ2-7	CASSPRTGRPYEQYF
TRBD2	TRBV7-9	TRBJ2-2	CASSLGGGGNTGELFF
TRBD1	TRBV2	TRBJ1-1	CASSGAQGAAEAFF
.	TRBV6-1	TRBJ1-1	CASSEQKGTEAFF
TRBD1	TRBV9	TRBJ1-1	CASSVGTGSSAEAFF
.	TRBV10-2	TRBJ1-6	CASSSGLNSPLHF
TRBD1	TRBV7-2	TRBJ1-2	CASSYGTGQSYTF
.	TRBV20-1	TRBJ2-5	CSARVADQETQYF
TRBD1	TRBV6-5	TRBJ1-6	CASSSNPPGQGGNSPLHF
.	TRBV2	TRBJ2-7	CASMMDGRGHEQYF